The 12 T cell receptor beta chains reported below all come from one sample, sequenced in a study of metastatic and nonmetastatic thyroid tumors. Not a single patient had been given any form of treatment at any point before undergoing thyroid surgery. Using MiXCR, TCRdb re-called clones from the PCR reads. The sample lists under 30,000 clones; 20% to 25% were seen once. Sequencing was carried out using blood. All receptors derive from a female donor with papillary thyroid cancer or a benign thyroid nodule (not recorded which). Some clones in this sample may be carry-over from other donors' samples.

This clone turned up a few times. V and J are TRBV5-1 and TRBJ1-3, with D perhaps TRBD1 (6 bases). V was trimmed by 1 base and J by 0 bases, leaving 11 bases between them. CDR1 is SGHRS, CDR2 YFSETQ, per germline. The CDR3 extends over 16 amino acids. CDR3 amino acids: CASSLSGALSGNTIYF. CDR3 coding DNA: TGCGCCAGCAGCTTGTCAGGGGCACTCTCTGGAAACACCATATATTTT.

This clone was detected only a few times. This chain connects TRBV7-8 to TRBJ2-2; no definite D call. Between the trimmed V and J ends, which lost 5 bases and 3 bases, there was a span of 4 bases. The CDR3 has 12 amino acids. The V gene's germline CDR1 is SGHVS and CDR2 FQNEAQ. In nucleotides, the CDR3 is TGTGCCAGCAGCACATACACCGGGGAGCTGTTTTTT. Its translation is CASSTYTGELFF.

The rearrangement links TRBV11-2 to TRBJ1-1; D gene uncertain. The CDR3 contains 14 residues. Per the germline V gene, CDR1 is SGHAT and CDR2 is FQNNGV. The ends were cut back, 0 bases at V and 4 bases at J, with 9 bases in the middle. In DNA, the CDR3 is TGTGCCAGCAGCTTAGAAGGTTTTGGCACTGAAGCTTTCTTT. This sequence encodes CASSLEGFGTEAFF.

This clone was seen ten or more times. The CDR3 reads CASSLAQGARETQYF. The CDR3 DNA sequence: TGTGCCAGCAGCTTAGCACAGGGGGCGCGAGAGACCCAGTACTTC. The chain couples TRBV13 to TRBJ2-5; 9 bases agree with TRBD1. V lost 1 base and J lost 4; bases outside the gene matches: 4. The length of the CDR3 is 15 residues. Germline CDR1 and CDR2: PRHDT and FYEKMQ (reference sequence).

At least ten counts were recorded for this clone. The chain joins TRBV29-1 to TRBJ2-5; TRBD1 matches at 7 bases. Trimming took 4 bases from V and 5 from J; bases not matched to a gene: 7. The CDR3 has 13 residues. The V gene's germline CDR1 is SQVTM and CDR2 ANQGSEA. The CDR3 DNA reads TGCAGCGTTGCCCCGACAGGGAGCGAGACCCAGTACTTC. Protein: CSVAPTGSETQYF.

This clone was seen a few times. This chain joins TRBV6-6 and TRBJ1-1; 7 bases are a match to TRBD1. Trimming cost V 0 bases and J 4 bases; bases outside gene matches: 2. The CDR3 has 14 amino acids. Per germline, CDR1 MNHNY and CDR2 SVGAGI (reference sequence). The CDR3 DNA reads TGTGCCAGCAGTTACTCGGCAGGGGGCACTGAAGCTTTCTTT. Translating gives CASSYSAGGTEAFF.

CDR3 sequence: CASSLGVGQGGNSPLHF. The CDR3 nucleotides are TGTGCCAGCAGCTTAGGGGTCGGACAGGGCGGGAATTCACCCCTCCACTTT. The chain couples TRBV7-6 to TRBJ1-6; 8 bases match TRBD1. Germline V gives CDR1 SGHVS, CDR2 FNYEAQ. J lost 7 bases, V lost 1 base, and 9 bases had no gene match. The CDR3 covers 17 residues.

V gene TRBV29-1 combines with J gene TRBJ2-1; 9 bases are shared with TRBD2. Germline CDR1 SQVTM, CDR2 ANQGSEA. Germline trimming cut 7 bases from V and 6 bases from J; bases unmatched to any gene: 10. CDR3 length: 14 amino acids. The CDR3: CSAGGLAGSNEQFF. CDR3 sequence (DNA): TGCAGCGCCGGGGGTCTAGCGGGAAGCAATGAGCAGTTCTTC.

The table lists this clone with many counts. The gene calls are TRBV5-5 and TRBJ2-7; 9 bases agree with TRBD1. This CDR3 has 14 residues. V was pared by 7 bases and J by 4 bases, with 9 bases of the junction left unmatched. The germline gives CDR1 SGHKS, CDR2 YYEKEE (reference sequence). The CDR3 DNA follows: TGTGCCAGCGACGACACAGGGGGCGGGTACGAGCAGTACTTC. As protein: CASDDTGGGYEQYF. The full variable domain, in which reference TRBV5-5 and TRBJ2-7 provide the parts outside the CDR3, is DAGVTQSPTHLIKTRGQQVTLRCSPISGHKSVSWYQQVLGQGPQFIFQYYEKEERGRGNFPDRFSARQFPNYSSELNVNALLLGDSALYLCASDDTGGGYEQYFGPGTRLTVT.

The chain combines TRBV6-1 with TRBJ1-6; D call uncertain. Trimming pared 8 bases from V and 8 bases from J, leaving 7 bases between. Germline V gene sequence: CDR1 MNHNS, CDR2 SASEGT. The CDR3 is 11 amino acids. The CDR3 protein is CASSLHSPLHF. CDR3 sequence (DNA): TGTGCCAGCTCACTTCATTCACCCCTCCACTTT.

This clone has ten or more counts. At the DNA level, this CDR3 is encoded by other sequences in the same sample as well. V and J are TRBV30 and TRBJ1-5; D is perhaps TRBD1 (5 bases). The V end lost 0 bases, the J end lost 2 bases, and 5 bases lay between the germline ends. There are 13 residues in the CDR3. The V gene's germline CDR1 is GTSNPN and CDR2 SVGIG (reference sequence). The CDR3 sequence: CAWSVGGNQPQHF. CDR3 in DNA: TGTGCCTGGAGTGTAGGGGGCAATCAGCCCCAGCATTTT.

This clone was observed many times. As DNA, the CDR3 is TGTGCCAGCCTGACGGGCTCCTATAATTCACCCCTCCACTTT. Protein: CASLTGSYNSPLHF. The chain links TRBV6-1 to TRBJ1-6, with D hard to call. The germline V gene has CDR1 MNHNS and CDR2 SASEGT. The CDR3 sequence is 14 residues long. Trimming took 8 bases from V and 0 from J, leaving 8 bases between them.